This T cell receptor (beta chain) derives from a study of brain T cells in children with intractable seizures. General study results and limits: Clones missing pre-surgery may reflect undersampling of that blood sample. Only CDR3 sequence similarity suggested viral specificity, without known HCMV serostatus.

Time point in this sample: blood from clinic visit 5 months post-surgery; TSC patient then seizure free. Surgery cases with the highest brain T cell transcript signatures were chosen for sequencing. With 0 bases removed from V and 3 bases from J, the gap between germline ends came to 12 bases. The CDR3 is made up of 15 amino acids. Per germline, CDR1 SEHNR and CDR2 FQNEAQ (reference sequence). A remark on this clone: What it recognizes is unknown.

Only in-frame clones appear in the TCRdb table, and some are missing; sequencing was by immunoSEQ multiplex PCR. Among approximately 330,000 clones listed, more than 85% were seen once. The rearrangement joins TRBV7-9 to TRBJ2-7; D ambiguous. The clonotype was recovered from a boy under two years old with tuberous sclerosis and intractable seizures. The material sequenced was peripheral blood, taken 4 to 5 months after surgery. CDR3 DNA sequence: TGTGCCAGCAGCTTAGCAGGGTCCCCTTACTACGAGCAGTACTTC. The encoded protein is CASSLAGSPYYEQYF.